This paragraph reports one TCR beta chain. The specificity of this receptor is unknown. Base quality data are lacking; no much larger clone is found one base away. This sample is part of a study of blood T cells in healthy people across ages (dated by TCRdb to about 2015). Regarding the research as a whole: In model experiments, template switching captured roughly one uniquely barcoded TCR beta cDNA molecule for every two T cells. Four age groups were formed from the donors: young (average 16 years), middle-aged (approximately 40), aged (more than 55) and long-lived (about 75). The study measured age-related changes in TCR beta repertoire diversity using deep sequencing normalized with unique cDNA molecular identifiers. To avoid experimental bias, donors of different ages were spread randomly across the sequencing lanes. Using the same blood draw, the study looked at two additional independent replicas of 1 million unique cDNA reads for two donors, one aged 18 to 30 and the other aged 80 or older.

Library creation used 5' RACE. TCRdb records Illumina HiSeq 2500 as the sequencer. A second PCR of roughly 7 to 12 cycles was performed with a sample-barcoded 5' primer and a J-beta primer mix. Each TCR beta cDNA molecule received a unique molecular identifier from a template-switch 5' adaptor carrying 12 random nucleotides. Each sample yielded at least 3 million CDR3-containing paired-end reads. All of the RNA was converted into first-strand cDNA using the Mint cDNA synthesis kit, with a TRBC-specific oligonucleotide serving as the primer. All cDNA was treated with uracil-DNA glycosylase and then went through a first 18-cycle PCR with the universal primers M1SS and BC2_uni_R. In the source study's methods: For normalization, 1 million high-quality reads, each with a distinct molecular identifier, were randomly selected from each sample. Reads with shared molecular identifiers were discarded instead of being binned into consensus sequences. MiTCR, set to a Q25 quality threshold and the strictest error-elimination algorithm, was used for CDR3 identification, clonotype clustering and error correction. A nonparametric unseen species model with Euler transformation was used to estimate a lower bound on total TCR beta diversity. TCRdb reworked the public reads: Q25 trimming with fastp, MiXCR clone assembly, productive beta chains retained. Each entry merges the rows of one CDR3 protein and shows their most common DNA and genes. The V and J calls and clone size come from TCRdb's table, not from the authors' own analysis. The sample table records under 1,000,000 distinct CDR3 sequences; around 34% of these occur just once. Of the sample, 13% falls within the top ten clones.

The CDR3 covers 18 residues, taking in both the cysteine and the phenylalanine. The sequence is cut down to CDR3 DNA, 54 bases in frame from base 1. Trimming costs V 0 bases and J 0 bases, and their ends lie 13 bases apart. The germline V gene sets CDR1 to SGHRS and CDR2 to YFSETQ. Results the study describes overall, beyond this receptor: Donor CMV infection status was unknown, potentially confounding age-related changes in expanded clonotypes. Since profiling was done on bulk unsorted PBMCs, naive and antigen-experienced compartments could not be conclusively compared. Compared with the aged group, more naive CD4+ T cells, fewer expanded clones and increased TCR diversity were shown by the long-lived group, suggesting age selection. Observed TCR beta diversity per million T cells fell roughly linearly with age, and a significant reduction was already apparent by age about 36. Observed TCR beta diversity correlated strongly with the percentage of naive T cells measured by flow cytometry. Estimates of total diversity from one million sequenced T cells were regarded as lower bounds and underestimates.

Donors were about 36 systemically healthy Caucasian individuals from Russia aged roughly 6 to 100 years. Each donor gave ten milliliters of peripheral blood, drawn into EDTA-treated Vacutainer tubes. PBMCs were isolated by Ficoll-Paque density-gradient centrifugation, with at least 6 million obtained per sample. Trizol reagent was used to extract total RNA from the PBMCs, yielding at least 6 micrograms per sample. The percentages of naive CD45RAhigh/CD27high T cells were determined by flow cytometry on a PBMC aliquot from every donor. The chain is made from TRBV5-1 and TRBJ1-6; too little of a D gene remains to name it. This sequence originates from a man aged 18 to 29 in good health. Sequencing was carried out using blood. The DNA sequence is TGCGCCAGCAGCTTGGTCTGGCAGGAGAGCTCCTATAATTCACCCCTCCACTTT. Its translation is CASSLVWQESSYNSPLHF. The CDR3 plus the reference TRBV5-1 and TRBJ1-6 genes for the other parts give the full variable domain: KAGVTQTPRYLIKTRGQQVTLSCSPISGHRSVSWYQQTPGQGLQFLFEYFSETQRNKGNFPGRFSGRQFSNSRSEMNVSTLELGDSALYLCASSLVWQESSYNSPLHFGNGTRLTVT.